This section outlines one T cell receptor (beta chain) sequence together with its context. This clone was seen a handful of times. The antigen it binds to is not known. Base qualities were left out, and no much larger clone turns up one base away. V loses 1 base of germline sequence and J loses 4 bases, and the interval between the two ends is 13 bases. From the cysteine up to the phenylalanine, the CDR3 has a length of 16 residues. Only CDR3 DNA remains: 48 bases, in frame from the first base. Via the germline V gene, CDR1 is LGHNA and CDR2 YNFKEQ. This sample is drawn from a study of cytomegalovirus exposure and HLA in healthy donors (dated by TCRdb to about 2017). General notes on the study: An earlier analysis of a few hundred of the donors reported approximately 280 Gb of sequence data and 117 million unique TCR beta sequences obtained from about 179 million T cells. Along with the roughly 700-subject first cohort, a separate validation cohort of over a hundred different subjects was used. Of the roughly 410 genotyped donors, less than 85% were placed in the genetic ancestry cluster associated with self-reported Caucasian donors. Several DR-DQ haplotypes were treated as single units for association and clustering because of strong linkage in the cohort. In the later analysis, no new phenotypic data were used to find candidate immune exposures; instead, reliance was placed on TCR beta sequences and their occurrence across donors. Alongside the repertoire data, information on donor age, sex, ethnicity and CMV serostatus was compiled. About 330 gigabases of sequencing data and tens of millions of unique TCR sequences made up an early release that covered some 640 HLA-typed donors. The number of donors typed differed by locus, with roughly 620-630 for A, B, C, DRB1 and DQB1, roughly 550 for DQA1, 606 for DPA1, and around 450 for DPB1. All discovery cohort repertoires had been generated on a single sequencing platform. Among some 400 genotyped donors of the cohort, an average of roughly 240,000 unique TCR beta nucleotide sequences were sequenced per donor, roughly a sixth of them non-productive. A later analysis re-examined previously published TCR beta repertoires from just over 650 donors and added high-resolution HLA genotyping to investigate patterns of TCR occurrence. HLA typing included class I and class II loci at four-digit resolution. The study aimed to test whether cataloging public T cell receptors could reveal signatures of past pathogen exposure. In a later genetic analysis, genome-wide SNP genotypes for about three fifths of the roughly 670 donors were used, and that subset was treated as a discovery cohort. An earlier analysis of some 500 of the donors applied high-throughput TCR beta sequencing to assess whether each TCR beta V gene segment acted as functional or pseudogenic. To predict cytomegalovirus infection status, the study combined high-throughput TCR immunosequencing, statistical association of individual TCRs with disease status, and machine learning. Using immunosequencing, the study profiled T cell repertoires from about 620 subjects and related those repertoires to cytomegalovirus serostatus.

In total, approximately 700 healthy bone marrow donors made up the cohort. All cohort members were sampled while nominally healthy, although unrecorded immune exposures were likely present. The donor tested CMV seropositive and was one of the 289 seropositive cohort members. A peripheral blood sample was collected from each donor, and TCR beta sequencing was performed on peripheral blood mononuclear cells. The Qiagen DNeasy Blood Extraction Kit was used to extract genomic DNA from the blood cell samples. Broad study findings and their caveats: In vitro tests confirmed that three of the cytomegalovirus-associated TCR beta chains recognize cytomegalovirus antigens. In a later analysis, HLA-associated TCR beta chains were found to be more clonally expanded and to have lower generation probabilities than equally common non-associated chains. Most TCR sequences were observed very rarely across donors, whereas some public TCRs were present in many individuals. In a later analysis, TCR association rates were found to vary across HLA loci, with the most associated TCRs seen for DRB1 alleles and the fewest for HLA-C alleles. Because counts were too low, more than 15 rarely observed V segments, including chromosome 9 orphons, were left out of the earlier analysis of over 550 of the donors. Correlated functional status among segregating V segments might reflect linkage disequilibrium, but an unknown experimental factor could not be ruled out. Several of the top co-occurrence clusters appeared to be linked to parvovirus B19, influenza, CMV and Epstein-Barr virus, according to a later analysis. The classifier was reported to diagnose cytomegalovirus status with high specificity and sensitivity in both the original and validation cohorts. In the study, around 150 TCR beta chains were listed as associated with cytomegalovirus. This cohort had only TCR beta chains sequenced, and the lack of alpha or paired-chain data limited which features could be detected. The authors suggested that the approach could potentially be generalized to other disease states and immunological phenotypes. When HLA alleles, especially DR and DQ, strongly co-occurred, TCR associations were difficult to assign to individual alleles. Roughly uniform sequencing depth across donors was assumed in presence/absence analyses, although this assumption may not hold. A further reported finding was that TCR beta sequences accurately predicted the HLA-A and HLA-B alleles for most subjects in the first cohort. At a false discovery rate of 0.05, a later analysis linked about 16,000 TCR beta sequences to specific HLA alleles. V-gene and J-gene trimming of TCR beta chains was associated with a missense DCLRE1C variant in a later genetic analysis, and the association was replicated in an independent cohort. According to a later genetic analysis, donors in an Asian-associated ancestry cluster had fewer N-insertions in productive TCRs than the approximately 650-donor mean. HLA typing was unavailable for some donors at each locus, so association tests used only the typed subset. Broadly in line with IMGT annotations, most TCR beta V segments showed up in productive rearrangements about 90% or about 30% of the time in an earlier analysis of several hundred of the donors. In a later analysis, most CMV-associated TCR beta chains were found to appear HLA-restricted, with HLA associations seemingly driven largely by CMV exposure. The sequencing pipeline was judged likely to have produced a cluster of highly shared sequence variants as a technical artifact. The only immune exposure information available for the cohort was CMV serostatus. Because the 87-base-pair reads could not distinguish some IMGT-functional V segments, including TRBV6-2 and TRBV6-3, those segments were excluded.

Preparation of the library involved the immunoSEQ multiplex PCR assay. For the multiplex PCR, a mixture combining 60 forward primers for TCR Vbeta segments and 13 reverse primers for TCR Jbeta segments was used. A multiplex PCR assay on genomic DNA amplified the CDR3 region of rearranged TCR beta genes. On the Illumina HiSeq System, the amplified TCR beta libraries were sequenced as 87-base-pair reads. Under the source paper's analysis protocol: A later analysis tallied 75 million to 85 million unique TCR beta chains across the 700 or so repertoires, and about 10 million of those chains were shared by two or more donors. Raw reads were error-corrected and collapsed into unique sequences with a nearest-neighbor algorithm that merged closely related sequences to remove PCR and sequencing errors. CDR3 sequences were aligned to IMGT reference sequences to assign V, D and J gene segments. For a sequence to be retained, at least a six-nucleotide match to both a V gene segment and a J gene segment was required. Rearrangements were called productive when the CDR3 lacked stop codons and stayed in frame with V and J; all others were non-productive. CDR3 was defined according to IMGT convention as the region running from the second conserved V-encoded cysteine to the conserved J-encoded phenylalanine. The earlier analysis of 450 to 750 of the donors excluded any sequence lacking an unambiguous match to a single V gene segment. In an earlier analysis of 587 of the donors, V segments were called functional above 56.7% productive rearrangements and were called segregating when the between-donor standard deviation exceeded 5%. A statistical classification framework was built for diagnosing cytomegalovirus status from the catalog of TCR beta chain sequences. In a later analysis, TCR nucleotide sequences were compared against IMGT/GENE-DB human TR gene sequences so that V and J genes could be assigned. Using the TCRdist pipeline, a later analysis assigned CDR3 sequences along with most-parsimonious VDJ recombination scenarios. In a later analysis, each TCR beta chain was defined by its CDR3 amino acid sequence together with its V-gene family, and reads lacking a unique V-gene family were excluded. As a way to deal with suspected cross-contamination and a sequencing artifact, a later analysis dropped approximately 570 nucleotide sequences that were highly shared and had low generation probability. In a later analysis, a clonal expansion index for each public chain was calculated from normalized within-repertoire ranks of inferred template counts. In a later analysis, generation probabilities were computed using a VDJ recombination model fitted to out-of-frame rearrangements, and the results were checked against IGoR. A later analysis scored TCR-TCR, TCR-HLA and TCR-CMV co-occurrence with hypergeometric tests, applying a repertoire-size bias correction to TCR pairs. False discovery rates were estimated in a later analysis by permuting HLA or CMV assignments 20 times. A later analysis grouped co-occurring TCRs with DBSCAN, adding TCRdist sequence similarity when clustering within HLA-allele-positive subsets. For co-occurrence clustering, repertoires with fewer than 30,000 or more than 120,000 public chains were excluded, along with about five repertoires with anomalous nucleotide sharing. TCRdb holds this immuneACCESS table with in-frame rearrangements only. Some clones are missing; in checked studies, unresolved V genes explain under half, and the rest has no known cause. That table gives V, J and clone size, and the DNA gave D and trimming. For this sample there are some 120,000 clones; approximately 17% appear just once. The biggest ten clones account for about 3% of the sample.

The V gene is TRBV4-2 and the J gene is TRBJ1-4; TRBD1 could be the D gene, as 6 bases match. Sequenced material: PBMCs. The receptor comes from a female donor in good health and CMV-seropositive. The bases are TGTGCCAGCAGCCAAGCGCCTAGACAGGATAATGAAAAACTGTTTTTT. Translated, it reads CASSQAPRQDNEKLFF.